The next 13 T cell receptor beta chains were all read from a single sample in a study of T cell responses to AZD1222 COVID-19 vaccine. Some clones are missing from TCRdb's copy, which holds only in-frame ones; the method was immunoSEQ multiplex PCR. Of under 200,000 clones detected, approximately 90% appear once; the ten largest clones hold 1.3%. Sample: peripheral blood, taken 28 days after the second AZD1222 dose. These receptors originate from an adult who received the AZD1222 COVID-19 vaccine.

The genes are TRBV28 and TRBJ2-7; D not certain. Trimming took off 2 bases at V and 2 bases at J, with 7 bases between the two ends. This CDR3 contains 13 residues. The germline gives CDR1 MDHEN, CDR2 SYDVKM. The CDR3 spells CASSLGPTYEQYF. DNA for the CDR3: TGTGCCAGCAGTTTAGGGCCCACCTACGAGCAGTACTTC.

V is TRBV7-9 and J is TRBJ1-5, with a tentative D call TRBD1 (6 bases). Germline assignment: CDR1 SEHNR and CDR2 FQNEAQ (reference sequence). V shed 5 bases and J shed 3 bases, with 11 bases lying between them. This CDR3 comprises 14 residues. The DNA of the CDR3 is TGTGCCAGCAGCCCCGGACAGTTCAATCAGCCCCAGCATTTT. It translates to CASSPGQFNQPQHF.

The rearrangement links TRBV15 to TRBJ1-2; 12 bases agree with TRBD1. CDR1 LNHNV and CDR2 YYDKDF come from the germline V gene (reference sequence). This CDR3 region has 17 residues. The junction had 9 bases not matched to a gene; V was cut back by 1 base and J by 6 bases. CDR3 coding DNA: TGTGCCACCAGCAGAGCCCCCGGGACAGGGGGCCTCGATGGCTACACCTTC. As protein: CATSRAPGTGGLDGYTF.

The V call is TRBV21-1, the J call TRBJ1-2; the table gives TRBD1 as D, unverified against the DNA. TRBV21-1 has pseudogene status. The CDR3 is 17 amino acids. In DNA form, the CDR3 reads TGTGCCAGCAGCACCCTGGGGACGCCGGACAGGGAGCATGGCTACACCTTC. Its translation: CASSTLGTPDREHGYTF.

J is TRBJ2-7 and V is TRBV5-1; D unresolved. The germline CDR1 and CDR2 sequences are SGHRS and YFSETQ. CDR3 length equals 14 residues. V was pared by 0 bases and J by 6 bases, with 13 bases between. DNA for the CDR3: TGCGCCAGCAGCTTGGCCGACTCCGGCTCCGAGCAGTACTTC. Amino acid sequence: CASSLADSGSEQYF.

This clone was detected only a few times. The genes are TRBV2 and TRBJ1-3, with D unclear. The germline V gene encodes CDR1 SNHLY and CDR2 FYNNEI. Trimming took 6 bases from V and 4 from J, leaving 16 bases between them. The CDR3 is 15 amino acids. CDR3 DNA sequence: TGTGCCAGCAGACATAAACCTACCCGGGGAAACACCATATATTTT. Its translation: CASRHKPTRGNTIYF.

This chain joins TRBV2 and TRBJ1-1; D is unresolved. The CDR3 covers 14 residues. Germline CDR1 reads SNHLY; CDR2 reads FYNNEI. V dropped 7 bases and J dropped 6 bases, with 18 bases sitting between them. The CDR3 DNA reads as TGTGCCAGCACCGATGGGGAGCCGTGGTCTGAAGCTTTCTTT. It encodes CASTDGEPWSEAFF.

This chain uses TRBV6-5 with TRBJ1-3; 8 bases agree with TRBD1. Trimming took 7 bases from V and 0 from J; bases not matched to a gene: 5. The germline CDR1 and CDR2 sequences are MNHEY and SVGAGI. This CDR3 spans 15 amino acids. Here the CDR3 DNA reads TGTGCCAGCACCGGGACAGGTCCCTCTGGAAACACCATATATTTT. This encodes CASTGTGPSGNTIYF.

The rearrangement joins TRBV6-2 or TRBV6-3 to TRBJ2-7; TRBD2 agrees at 9 bases. Germline values: CDR1 MNHEY, CDR2 SVGEGT. This CDR3 region has 15 residues. The J segment lost 2 bases and the V segment lost 6 bases, leaving 8 bases of the junction unmatched. The CDR3 spells CASSPSGRRTYEQYF. CDR3 nucleotide sequence: TGTGCCAGCAGCCCCAGCGGGAGGCGAACCTACGAGCAGTACTTC.

V is TRBV18 and J is TRBJ2-7; 11 nucleotides align to TRBD2. The CDR3 is 15 residues long. With 3 bases clipped from V and 7 bases from J, the junction kept 8 bases outside the gene matches. Germline assignment: CDR1 KGHSH and CDR2 LQKENI. The CDR3 DNA reads TGTGCCAGCTCACCTAGGACTAGCGGGCCCAGGGAGCAGTACTTC. Its protein product is CASSPRTSGPREQYF. The full variable domain, with the rest looked up from reference TRBV18 and TRBJ2-7, is NAGVMQNPRHLVRRRGQEARLRCSPMKGHSHVYWYRQLPEEGLKFMVYLQKENIIDESGMPKERFSAEFPKEGPSILRIQQVVRGDSAAYFCASSPRTSGPREQYFGPGTRLTVT.

The genes are TRBV5-6 and TRBJ2-1, with 13 nucleotides matching TRBD2. This CDR3 spans 15 amino acids. V lost 4 bases, J lost 9 bases, and 7 bases stayed unmatched. The germline V gene encodes CDR1 SGHDT and CDR2 YYEEEE. The CDR3 DNA reads as TGTGCCAGCAGCGCCGGGACTAGCGGGATATTTGAGCAGTTCTTC. Translated: CASSAGTSGIFEQFF. Together with reference TRBV5-6 and TRBJ2-1, the CDR3 gives the full variable domain: DAGVTQSPTHLIKTRGQQVTLRCSPKSGHDTVSWYQQALGQGPQFIFQYYEEEERQRGNFPDRFSGHQFPNYSSELNVNALLLGDSALYLCASSAGTSGIFEQFFGPGTRLTVL.

The rearrangement links TRBV11-3 to TRBJ2-5; 13 nucleotides agree with TRBD2. V dropped 3 bases and J dropped 2; count of bases not matched to a gene: 0. CDR3 length: 15 amino acids. CDR1 and CDR2 (germline): SGHNT, YENEEA. This CDR3 is CASSLGLAGQETQYF. The CDR3 nucleotides are TGTGCCAGCAGCTTGGGACTAGCGGGGCAAGAGACCCAGTACTTC.

The V call is TRBV7-2, the J call TRBJ1-1, with TRBD1 matching over 10 bases. The germline V gene has CDR1 SGHTA and CDR2 FQGNSA. CDR3 size: 13 residues. Unmatched junction bases numbered 14, after V lost 11 bases and J lost 11 bases. The CDR3 sequence: CALEGQGIRGAFF. CDR3 sequence (DNA): TGTGCCCTCGAGGGACAGGGGATAAGAGGGGCTTTCTTT.